Below are 9 T cell receptor beta chains sequenced from a single sample in a study of blood T cell repertoires in COVID-19. Method: immunoSEQ multiplex PCR; TCRdb's copy keeps in-frame clones and lacks some. The sample shows 250,000 or so clones, about 85% of them seen only once. Source material: PBMCs or T cells enriched from blood (not recorded which). These receptors were collected from a man aged 25-45 years who had recovered from COVID-19.

This sequence joins TRBV5-6 and TRBJ1-5; TRBD1 is a possible D gene (5 bases). In germline, CDR1 is SGHDT, CDR2 YYEEEE. The CDR3 has 14 amino acids. Trimming stripped 1 base from V and 12 bases from J, with 17 bases between. The CDR3 here is CASSLWAGPLSQHF. In nucleotides, the CDR3 is TGTGCCAGCAGCTTGTGGGCAGGGCCCTTAAGCCAGCATTTT.

The chain employs TRBV3-1 (or the pseudogene TRBV3-2) and TRBJ1-1, with 9 nucleotides matching TRBD1. Germline assignment: CDR1 LGHDT and CDR2 YNNKEL (reference sequence). J lost 2 bases, V lost 5 bases, and 9 bases had no gene match. The CDR3 spans 16 residues. The CDR3 here is CASSYLPGQGNTEAFF. The CDR3 nucleotides read TGTGCCAGCAGCTACTTACCGGGACAGGGAAACACTGAAGCTTTCTTT.

J is TRBJ1-2 and V is TRBV11-2, with 8 positions matching TRBD1. The CDR3 is 14 residues long. Per the germline V gene, CDR1 is SGHAT and CDR2 is FQNNGV. After removal of 5 bases from V and 6 bases from J, the junction contained 8 bases not matched to a gene. The CDR3 spells CASSPWTGTHGYTF. The CDR3 coding sequence is TGTGCCAGCAGCCCGTGGACAGGGACCCATGGCTACACCTTC.

The rearrangement joins TRBV6-2 or TRBV6-3 to TRBJ1-6; D remains ambiguous. Germline lookup yields CDR1 MNHEY and CDR2 SVGEGT. V lost 5 bases and J lost 14, with 16 bases in between. The CDR3 covers 13 residues. CDR3 nucleotide sequence: TGTGCCAGCAGTAACGGAGGACTGGGCACCCTCCACTTT. Amino acids: CASSNGGLGTLHF.

As DNA, the CDR3 is TGTGCCAGTAGTATAGACCGACAGGGGGCTAACCTCCCGTACGAGCAGTACTTC. It specifies CASSIDRQGANLPYEQYF. J is TRBJ2-7 and V is TRBV19; 10 bases agree with TRBD1. J gave up 4 bases and V 0 bases, and 12 bases lay outside the gene matches. The germline CDR1 and CDR2 sequences are LNHDA and SQIVND (reference sequence). This CDR3 is built from 18 residues.

The rearrangement joins TRBV27 to TRBJ2-3, with 12 positions matching TRBD2. CDR3 length: 15 amino acids. V dropped 7 bases and J dropped 4; count of bases not matched to a gene: 6. Germline assignment: CDR1 MNHEY and CDR2 SMNVEV (reference sequence). The CDR3 reads CASNRLAGAADTQYF. In DNA form, the CDR3 reads TGTGCCAGCAACCGACTAGCGGGAGCTGCAGATACGCAGTATTTT.

CDR3 coding DNA: TGTGCCAGCAGTGAAATTCCAGGGGTGCTCTACGAGCAGTACTTC. As protein: CASSEIPGVLYEQYF. This sequence joins TRBV2 and TRBJ2-7; D may be TRBD1 (6 bases). The germline V gene encodes CDR1 SNHLY and CDR2 FYNNEI. The CDR3 is made up of 15 amino acids. The V gene lost 2 bases and the J gene lost 3 bases, with 14 bases spanning the gap.

This chain links TRBV18 with TRBJ2-2; TRBD2 might be the D (6 bases). The V end was cut by 4 bases, the J end by 0 bases, with 21 bases between. The length of the CDR3 is 19 residues. Germline values: CDR1 KGHSH, CDR2 LQKENI. In nucleotides, the CDR3 is TGTGCCAGCTCACTATCTGCCAATCTCCGGGACTCGAACACCGGGGAGCTGTTTTTT. As protein: CASSLSANLRDSNTGELFF.

The chain couples TRBV6-8 to TRBJ2-7; possibly TRBD2 for D (6 bases). Germline assignment: CDR1 MNHGY and CDR2 SAAAGT. CDR3 length: 15 residues. V was trimmed by 6 bases and J by 3 bases, leaving 18 bases between them. CDR3 nucleotide sequence: TGTGCCAGCAGCACCCGCCAGGGACTCATCTACGAGCAGTACTTC. The encoded protein is CASSTRQGLIYEQYF.